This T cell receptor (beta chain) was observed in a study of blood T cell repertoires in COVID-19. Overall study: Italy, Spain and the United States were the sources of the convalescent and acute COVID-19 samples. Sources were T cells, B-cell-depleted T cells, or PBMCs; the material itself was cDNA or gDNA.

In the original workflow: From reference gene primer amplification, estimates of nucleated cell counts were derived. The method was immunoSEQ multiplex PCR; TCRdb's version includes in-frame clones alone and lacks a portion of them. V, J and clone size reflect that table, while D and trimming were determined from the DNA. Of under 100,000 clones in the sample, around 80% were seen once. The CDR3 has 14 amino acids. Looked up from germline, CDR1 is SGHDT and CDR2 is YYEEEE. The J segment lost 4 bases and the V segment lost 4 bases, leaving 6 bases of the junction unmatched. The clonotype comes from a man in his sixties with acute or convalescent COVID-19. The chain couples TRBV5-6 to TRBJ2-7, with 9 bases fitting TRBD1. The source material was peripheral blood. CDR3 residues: CASSLTGTGYEQYF. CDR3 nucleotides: TGTGCCAGCAGCCTAACCGGGACAGGGTACGAGCAGTACTTC.